Listed below are T cell receptor beta chains from one sample, sequenced in a study of blood T cell repertoires in COVID-19. This table comes from immunoSEQ multiplex PCR, and its TCRdb copy is limited to in-frame clones, with some not included. Of about 260,000 clones in the sample, roughly 86% are singletons; the top ten hold roughly 4.9%. The source material was peripheral blood. The receptor source for this set is a woman between 55 and 75 years old with COVID-19, enrolled during active disease. The CDR3 runs from the conserved cysteine through the conserved F or W. A D gene is named only where the DNA matches it firmly. Where a row states a size, it is once, few, many or the class of an expanded clone; other rows omit it.

abundance	d_gene	j_gene	v_gene	CDR3aa	CDR3nt
few	NA	TRBJ2-7	TRBV7-6	CASSLASVPYEQYF	TGTGCCAGCAGCTTAGCGTCAGTTCCCTACGAGCAGTACTTC
NA	NA	TRBJ2-1	TRBV7-2	CASSLGGGQGYNEQFF	TGTGCCAGCAGCTTAGGGGGCGGCCAAGGATACAATGAGCAGTTCTTC
NA	TRBD1	TRBJ2-3	TRBV19	CASSRTGAADTQYF	TGTGCCAGTAGTAGGACAGGGGCGGCAGATACGCAGTATTTT
NA	NA	TRBJ1-1	TRBV29-1	CSVPGFVDTEAFF	TGCAGCGTCCCAGGGTTCGTAGACACTGAAGCTTTCTTT
few	NA	TRBJ2-1	TRBV7-9	CASSVGTAFGNEQFF	TGTGCCAGCAGCGTAGGGACTGCCTTTGGCAATGAGCAGTTCTTC
NA	TRBD1	TRBJ1-1	TRBV3-1/TRBV3-2	CASSFRQGIGAFF	TGTGCCAGCAGCTTTCGACAGGGAATCGGAGCTTTCTTT
few	TRBD1	TRBJ1-3	TRBV28	CASSSPGQGKREGNTIYF	TGTGCCAGCAGTTCCCCGGGACAGGGGAAACGTGAGGGAAACACCATATATTTT
NA	TRBD1	TRBJ2-7	TRBV3-1/TRBV3-2	CASRGTGYLYEQYF	TGTGCCAGTAGGGGGACAGGGTATCTCTACGAGCAGTACTTC
NA	NA	TRBJ2-1	TRBV24-1	CATSDAKDWSSYNEQFF	TGTGCCACCAGTGATGCCAAAGATTGGAGCTCCTACAATGAGCAGTTCTTC
NA	NA	TRBJ1-5	TRBV19	CASSVGRQGQPQHF	TGTGCCAGTAGTGTGGGCCGCCAGGGTCAGCCCCAGCATTTT
few	NA	TRBJ2-3	TRBV11-3	CASSRRGDSTDTQYF	TGTGCCAGCAGCCGCAGGGGGGACAGCACAGATACGCAGTATTTT
NA	NA	TRBJ2-1	TRBV9	CASSVGGIQGNEQFF	TGTGCCAGCAGCGTAGGCGGGATACAGGGGAATGAGCAGTTCTTC
few	TRBD2	TRBJ2-1	TRBV2	CASTGTSGRHNEQFF	TGTGCCAGCACCGGGACTAGCGGGAGACACAATGAGCAGTTCTTC
NA	TRBD1	TRBJ2-5	TRBV11-3	CASSLRTGGAGETQYF	TGTGCCAGCAGCTTGAGAACAGGGGGCGCGGGGGAGACCCAGTACTTC
NA	TRBD1	TRBJ2-2	TRBV29-1	CSVKGVRDRGTGELFF	TGCAGCGTCAAAGGGGTCCGGGACAGGGGAACCGGGGAGCTGTTTTTT
NA	TRBD1	TRBJ2-2	TRBV29-1	CSVEDGQGITSGELFF	TGCAGCGTTGAAGATGGACAGGGGATCACTAGCGGGGAGCTGTTTTTT
few	NA	TRBJ2-7	TRBV30	CAWSVQVYEQYF	TGTGCCTGGAGTGTGCAGGTCTACGAGCAGTACTTC
NA	TRBD2	TRBJ2-1	TRBV7-2	CASSLPGLAALDEQFF	TGTGCCAGCAGCTTACCCGGACTAGCGGCCTTGGATGAGCAGTTCTTC
NA	NA	TRBJ1-2	TRBV5-6	CASSLGGQGDGYTF	TGTGCCAGCAGCTTGGGGGGCCAGGGCGATGGCTACACCTTC
NA	TRBD2	TRBJ2-2	TRBV29-1	CSAVTSGRNTGELFF	TGCAGCGCCGTTACTAGCGGGAGGAACACCGGGGAGCTGTTTTTT
NA	TRBD2	TRBJ2-1	TRBV30	CAWSPRAGGSYNEQFF	TGTGCCTGGAGTCCACGGGCGGGAGGATCCTACAATGAGCAGTTCTTC
NA	NA	TRBJ1-2	TRBV12-3/TRBV12-4	CASSFSGNGYTF	TGTGCCAGCAGTTTCAGCGGGAATGGCTACACCTTC
few	NA	TRBJ1-6	TRBV6-6	CASGAGDSPLHF	TGTGCCAGCGGGGCGGGAGATTCACCCCTCCACTTT
NA	TRBD1	TRBJ2-1	TRBV19	CASAGTGGPYNEQFF	TGTGCCAGCGCCGGGACAGGGGGCCCCTACAATGAGCAGTTCTTC
NA	NA	TRBJ1-2	TRBV14	CASSGRYAGIGGYTF	TGTGCCAGCAGCGGAAGATATGCAGGAATAGGTGGCTACACCTTC
few	NA	TRBJ2-1	TRBV11-3	CAGRSETYGQFF	TGTGCCGGGAGATCAGAGACTTACGGGCAGTTCTTC
once	NA	TRBJ1-2	TRBV6-2/TRBV6-3	CASSEDRDYGYTF	TGTGCCAGCAGTGAGGACAGAGACTATGGCTACACCTTC
NA	NA	TRBJ1-1	TRBV30	CAWSVGQANTEAFF	TGTGCCTGGAGTGTAGGACAAGCGAACACTGAAGCTTTCTTT
NA	TRBD2	TRBJ2-1	TRBV5-1	CASSLVLAGGLGEQFF	TGCGCCAGCAGCTTGGTTCTAGCGGGAGGCCTCGGGGAGCAGTTCTTC
NA	TRBD1	TRBJ1-5	TRBV19	CASRAAGGHQPQHF	TGTGCCAGTAGGGCTGCAGGGGGGCATCAGCCCCAGCATTTT
once	NA	TRBJ1-6	TRBV30	CAWSRQGNSPLHF	TGTGCCTGGAGTCGTCAGGGGAATTCACCCCTCCACTTT
NA	NA	TRBJ2-3	TRBV4-1	CASSLSEGTQYF	TGCGCCAGCAGCCTCTCCGAGGGTACGCAGTATTTT
once	TRBD1	TRBJ1-5	TRBV2	CASLGQTGNQPQHF	TGTGCCAGCTTGGGACAGACCGGCAATCAGCCCCAGCATTTT
NA	TRBD1	TRBJ2-3	TRBV5-1	CASSLAGQGAGDTQYF	TGCGCCAGCAGCTTGGCGGGCCAGGGGGCCGGAGATACGCAGTATTTT
once	NA	TRBJ1-5	TRBV6-5	CASRGGDQPQHF	TGTGCCTCCCGAGGGGGGGATCAGCCCCAGCATTTT
NA	NA	TRBJ2-7	TRBV5-1	CASSLGRAGKGYEQYF	TGCGCCAGCAGCTTGGGGAGGGCAGGGAAGGGCTACGAGCAGTACTTC
NA	NA	TRBJ1-2	TRBV27	CASRLGGGAALYGYTF	TGTGCCAGCAGATTGGGGGGGGGCGCTGCCCTCTATGGCTACACCTTC
few	NA	TRBJ1-4	TRBV5-1	CASTNSPTRGEKLFF	TGCGCCAGCACCAACTCCCCTACTAGGGGGGAAAAACTGTTTTTT
NA	NA	TRBJ1-4	TRBV19	CASSSPRGVVEKLFF	TGTGCCAGTAGTTCCCCCCGCGGGGTGGTCGAAAAACTGTTTTTT
NA	TRBD1	TRBJ1-2	TRBV29-1	CSVESSDRGKDHGYTF	TGCAGCGTTGAGTCTTCGGACAGGGGGAAAGATCATGGCTACACCTTC
NA	NA	TRBJ2-1	TRBV5-1	CASSPNIDNEQFF	TGCGCCAGCAGCCCCAACATTGACAATGAGCAGTTCTTC
NA	TRBD1	TRBJ2-7	TRBV27	CASQTGNGEQYF	TGTGCCAGCCAGACAGGGAACGGCGAGCAGTACTTC
once	TRBD2	TRBJ2-1	TRBV11-2	CASSPVSGRAGNEQFF	TGTGCCAGCAGCCCCGTTAGCGGGAGGGCCGGGAATGAGCAGTTCTTC
NA	TRBD1	TRBJ1-5	TRBV28	CASSLDRGWNQPQHF	TGTGCCAGCAGCTTAGACAGGGGATGGAATCAGCCCCAGCATTTT
few	NA	TRBJ1-2	TRBV7-2	CASSPGRTIYGYTF	TGTGCCAGCAGCCCAGGGAGGACAATCTATGGCTACACCTTC
NA	TRBD1	TRBJ1-4	TRBV9	CASSMTGTNEKLFF	TGTGCCAGCAGCATGACAGGGACTAATGAAAAACTGTTTTTT
few	NA	TRBJ1-5	TRBV3-1/TRBV3-2	CASSPDSLSNQPQHF	TGTGCCAGCAGCCCCGACTCTCTTAGCAATCAGCCCCAGCATTTT
NA	NA	TRBJ2-5	TRBV28	CASRPFSRTEKETQYF	TGTGCCAGCAGGCCCTTTTCACGGACAGAGAAAGAGACCCAGTACTTC
once	TRBD1	TRBJ2-5	TRBV19	CASSLKGQAQETQYF	TGTGCCAGTAGTCTAAAAGGACAGGCCCAAGAGACCCAGTACTTC
NA	TRBD2	TRBJ2-3	TRBV6-2/TRBV6-3	CASSYLAGSWTDTQYF	TGTGCCAGCAGTTACCTAGCGGGCTCGTGGACAGATACGCAGTATTTT
NA	NA	TRBJ2-1	TRBV5-1	CASSPNLWGLGAYNEQFF	TGCGCCAGCAGCCCTAACCTCTGGGGCCTAGGGGCCTACAATGAGCAGTTCTTC
NA	NA	TRBJ1-3	TRBV5-5	CASSVGFRGGNTIYF	TGTGCCAGCAGCGTAGGTTTTAGGGGTGGAAACACCATATATTTT
NA	NA	TRBJ2-7	TRBV6-2/TRBV6-3	CASSQRTGLLSSYEQYF	TGTGCCAGCAGTCAAAGAACGGGACTCCTTAGCTCCTACGAGCAGTACTTC
NA	TRBD1	TRBJ1-3	TRBV5-6	CASSLPLRGGGRNTIYF	TGTGCCAGCAGCTTGCCCCTTCGTGGAGGGGGCCGAAACACCATATATTTT